These 28 T cell receptor beta chains were all obtained from the same sample, sequenced in a study of OX40 agonist ivuxolimab in advanced cancers. Some clones are missing from TCRdb's copy, which holds only in-frame ones; the method was immunoSEQ multiplex PCR. This table has some 46,000 clones, around 86% appearing once. The sample in question was CD4+ or CD8+ T cells sorted from blood, obtained in a trial of the OX40 agonist ivuxolimab. The receptors come from an adult with an advanced solid tumor such as melanoma, head and neck, liver or kidney cancer.

The rearrangement uses TRBV25-1 and TRBJ1-1; 7 nucleotides line up with TRBD1. Germline trimming cut 5 bases from V and 0 bases from J; bases unmatched to any gene: 12. CDR1 is MGHDK, CDR2 SYGVNS, per germline. This CDR3 region has 17 residues. The CDR3 DNA sequence: TGTGCCAGCAGTCCACTTCTAACAGGGGCCATGAACACTGAAGCTTTCTTT. Amino acids: CASSPLLTGAMNTEAFF. Looking up the rest from reference TRBV25-1 and TRBJ1-1 gives the full variable domain: EADIYQTPRYLVIGTGKKITLECSQTMGHDKMYWYQQDPGMELHLIHYSYGVNSTEKGDLSSESTVSRIRTEHFPLTLESARPSHTSQYLCASSPLLTGAMNTEAFFGQGTRLTVV.

The genes are TRBV11-2 and TRBJ2-2, with D uncertain. Between the trimmed V and J ends, which lost 4 bases and 5 bases, there was a span of 11 bases. The CDR3 runs to 14 residues. The germline V gene has CDR1 SGHAT and CDR2 FQNNGV. The CDR3 DNA reads as TGTGCCAGCAGCTCCGCCTTGGGGACCGGGGAGCTGTTTTTT. It codes for CASSSALGTGELFF.

V gene TRBV7-8 combines with J gene TRBJ2-5; D unclear. Per germline, CDR1 SGHVS and CDR2 FQNEAQ. The CDR3 is 15 amino acids. V was shortened by 2 bases and J by 5 bases, with 15 bases between the two germline ends. CDR3 DNA: TGTGCCAGCAGCTTAAATTGGGCAGGTGGGGAGACCCAGTACTTC. Translated, it gives CASSLNWAGGETQYF.

The chain carries TRBV10-1 and TRBJ1-4; possibly TRBD1 for D (6 bases). CDR1 and CDR2 from the germline V gene are WNHNN and SYGVQD (reference sequence). The CDR3 runs 15 residues. Trimming shortened V by 6 bases and J by 4 bases, and 15 bases separated the two germline ends. The CDR3 spells CASRPQGTHNEKLFF. CDR3 DNA: TGCGCCAGCAGACCACAGGGAACCCATAATGAAAAACTGTTTTTT.

The chain joins TRBV29-1 to TRBJ1-1; the D gene is possibly TRBD1 (6 bases). The CDR3 totals 14 residues. Germline CDR1 reads SQVTM; CDR2 reads ANQGSEA. V was trimmed by 7 bases and J by 2 bases, leaving 17 bases between them. The CDR3 loop is CSARGRGSNTEAFF. In DNA, the CDR3 is TGCAGCGCCCGGGGGCGGGGTTCAAACACTGAAGCTTTCTTT.

This clone was observed a single time. This chain links TRBV6-5 with TRBJ2-5; 10 positions agree with TRBD1. In germline, CDR1 is MNHEY, CDR2 SVGAGI. V dropped 6 bases and J dropped 5; count of bases not matched to a gene: 6. CDR3 length: 14 residues. This chain's CDR3 is CASRQTGGAETQYF. In DNA, the CDR3 is TGTGCCAGCAGACAGACAGGGGGCGCGGAGACCCAGTACTTC.

The J gene is TRBJ2-6, the V gene TRBV5-4; D call uncertain. Deletions cut 4 bases from V and 2 bases from J, with 16 bases between. CDR3 length equals 17 residues. Germline loops: CDR1 SGHNT, CDR2 YYREEE (reference sequence). Here the CDR3 reads CASSPWSRRTGANVLTF. In DNA, the CDR3 is TGTGCCAGCAGCCCGTGGTCTCGGAGAACTGGGGCCAACGTCCTGACTTTC.

The J gene is TRBJ2-7, the V gene TRBV28; no reliable D call. V lost 3 bases, J lost 1 base, and 10 bases lay in between. This CDR3 region has 14 residues. Germline-derived CDR1 and CDR2 are MDHEN and SYDVKM. The CDR3 bases are TGTGCCAGCAGTTTGGACCCGGCGTCCTACGAGCAGTACTTC. Translated, it gives CASSLDPASYEQYF.

As regards this clone: The sample contains more than one DNA sequence encoding this CDR3. This chain links TRBV6-1 with TRBJ2-5, with TRBD2 identical over 9 bases. Germline trimming cut 0 bases from V and 1 base from J; bases unmatched to any gene: 3. The germline V gene encodes CDR1 MNHNS and CDR2 SASEGT. The CDR3 spans 16 residues. CDR3 coding DNA: TGTGCCAGCAGTGAAGCACCTAGCGGGGTCCAAGAGACCCAGTACTTC. It codes for CASSEAPSGVQETQYF.

V gene TRBV28 combines with J gene TRBJ2-7; weak D call: TRBD1 (6 bases). Per germline, CDR1 MDHEN and CDR2 SYDVKM. The germline V and J ends were trimmed by 5 bases and 2 bases, with 10 bases remaining between them. This CDR3 has 13 residues. CDR3: CASSLQGAYEQYF. The CDR3 nucleotides read TGTGCCAGCAGTCTACAGGGCGCCTACGAGCAGTACTTC. Based on the CDR3 plus reference TRBV28 and TRBJ2-7, the full variable domain is DVKVTQSSRYLVKRTGEKVFLECVQDMDHENMFWYRQDPGLGLRLIYFSYDVKMKEKGDIPEGYSVSREKKERFSLILESASTNQTSMYLCASSLQGAYEQYFGPGTRLTVT.

The chain couples TRBV20-1 to TRBJ1-6; a possible D gene is TRBD1 (5 bases). CDR1 DFQATT and CDR2 SNEGSKA come from the germline V gene (reference sequence). The CDR3 is 11 residues long. V shed 6 bases and J shed 7 bases, with 7 bases lying between them. The DNA for the CDR3 is TGCAGTGCGGGGCGGAATTCACCCCTCCACTTT. Translating gives CSAGRNSPLHF.

The chain uses TRBV14 and TRBJ2-1; 13 positions match TRBD2. With V trimmed by 2 bases and J by 4 bases, 8 bases remained unmatched. This CDR3 region has 18 residues. CDR1 is SGHDN and CDR2 is FVKESK in the germline V gene. CDR3 region: CASSQRRPGLAGYNEQFF. The CDR3 region has the DNA TGTGCCAGCAGCCAACGTCGTCCGGGACTAGCGGGGTACAATGAGCAGTTCTTC.

This clone was seen a single time. This chain links TRBV11-1 with TRBJ2-3; 7 bases fit TRBD2. Germline V gene lookup returns CDR1 SGHAT and CDR2 FQDESV (reference sequence). The CDR3 length is 16 residues. The J segment lost 2 bases and the V segment lost 6 bases, leaving 11 bases of the junction unmatched. The chain's CDR3 is CASRTTSWGSTDTQYF. CDR3 sequence (DNA): TGTGCCAGCAGGACGACTAGCTGGGGGTCCACAGATACGCAGTATTTT. The whole variable domain, remainder taken from reference TRBV11-1 and TRBJ2-3, is EAEVAQSPRYKITEKSQAVAFWCDPISGHATLYWYRQILGQGPELLVQFQDESVVDDSQLPKDRFSAERLKGVDSTLKIQPAELGDSAMYLCASRTTSWGSTDTQYFGPGTRLTVL.

The V and J genes are TRBV19 and TRBJ1-5; D gene unclear. Germline V CDR1 and CDR2: LNHDA, SQIVND (reference sequence). The CDR3 contains 14 residues. V was pared by 3 bases and J by 0 bases, with 6 bases between. CDR3 coding DNA: TGTGCCAGTAGTATCCGGAGTAGCAATCAGCCCCAGCATTTT. It is translated as CASSIRSSNQPQHF.

The rearrangement links TRBV6-1 to TRBJ2-1; 10 nucleotides align to TRBD2. The CDR3 contains 15 residues. The germline gives CDR1 MNHNS, CDR2 SASEGT. The V and J ends lost 0 bases and 8 bases, in that order; junction bases with no gene match: 4. The CDR3 here is CASSEASLAGYEQFF. CDR3 bases: TGTGCCAGCAGTGAAGCTTCACTAGCGGGATATGAGCAGTTCTTC.

The chain has TRBV10-1 and TRBJ2-7; TRBD2 is a possible D gene (5 bases). Germline assignment: CDR1 WNHNN and CDR2 SYGVQD (reference sequence). This CDR3 contains 15 residues. V lost 6 bases to trimming and J lost 2 bases, with 17 bases between them. The CDR3 is CASRGRASRTYEQYF. The CDR3 DNA reads TGCGCCAGCAGAGGTAGGGCTAGCCGAACCTACGAGCAGTACTTC.

This clone occurred once. The chain carries TRBV10-3 and TRBJ2-5; no clear D gene. The DNA end is more similar to TRBJ2-7, so the J call may be wrong. The V gene's germline CDR1 is ENHRY and CDR2 SYGVKD. The CDR3 spans 13 residues. The DNA for the CDR3 is TGTGCCATCAGTGTCCAGCTGTACTACGAGCAGTACTTC. As protein: CAISVQLYYEQYF.

This chain joins TRBV15 and TRBJ2-1; unclear D gene. In germline, CDR1 is LNHNV, CDR2 YYDKDF (reference sequence). The CDR3 has 16 amino acids. V was pared by 3 bases and J by 4 bases, with 16 bases between. The CDR3 DNA is TGTGCCACCAGCAGGTCCCCCCGGAAGCCGTACAATGAGCAGTTCTTC. Protein: CATSRSPRKPYNEQFF. Full variable domain (missing parts from reference TRBV15 and TRBJ2-1): DAMVIQNPRYQVTQFGKPVTLSCSQTLNHNVMYWYQQKSSQAPKLLFHYYDKDFNNEADTPDNFQSRRPNTSFCFLDIRSPGLGDTAMYLCATSRSPRKPYNEQFFGPGTRLTVL.

The J gene is TRBJ1-1, the V gene TRBV28, with D possibly TRBD1 on 5 matching bases. V gave up 2 bases and J gave up 5 bases, with 12 bases separating them. This CDR3 is 14 amino acids long. Germline assignment: CDR1 MDHEN and CDR2 SYDVKM. The DNA of the CDR3 is TGTGCCAGCAGTTTACCGGCAGGGCAGACTGAAGCTTTCTTT. This sequence encodes CASSLPAGQTEAFF.

The V call is TRBV6-1, the J call TRBJ2-4; 7 bases agree with TRBD1. V was clipped by 5 bases and J by 6 bases; unmatched bases: 7. Germline values: CDR1 MNHNS, CDR2 SASEGT. The CDR3 contains 14 residues. CDR3 in DNA: TGTGCCAGCAGTAATACAGGGGTGGGAAACATTCAGTACTTC. Translating gives CASSNTGVGNIQYF.

The rearrangement uses TRBV5-8 and TRBJ2-3, with 10 bases that match TRBD2. From germline, CDR1 is SGHTS and CDR2 YDEGEE. The CDR3 has 15 amino acids. The V gene end was trimmed by 5 bases and the J gene end by 2 bases; junction bases not matched to a gene: 5. The CDR3 here is CASRIAGGPTDTQYF. DNA for the CDR3: TGTGCCAGCAGAATAGCGGGGGGCCCCACAGATACGCAGTATTTT. Full variable domain (rest looked up from reference TRBV5-8 and TRBJ2-3): EAGVTQSPTHLIKTRGQQATLRCSPISGHTSVYWYQQALGLGLQFLLWYDEGEERNRGNFPPRFSGRQFPNYSSELNVNALELEDSALYLCASRIAGGPTDTQYFGPGTRLTVL.

The chain joins TRBV6-5 to TRBJ2-3; a possible D gene is TRBD2 (6 bases). The CDR3 sequence is 15 residues long. The ends were cut back, 6 bases at V and 1 base at J, with 14 bases in the middle. Germline lookup yields CDR1 MNHEY and CDR2 SVGAGI. CDR3 DNA sequence: TGTGCCAGCAGCGACAACGGGAGTGGCACAGATACGCAGTATTTT. Translated, it gives CASSDNGSGTDTQYF.

This rearrangement joins TRBV7-9 to TRBJ1-3, with a weak D call TRBD1 (6 bases). With 4 bases removed from V and 3 bases from J, the gap between germline ends came to 7 bases. The CDR3 has 13 amino acids. Germline V lookup: CDR1 SEHNR, CDR2 FQNEAQ (reference sequence). CDR3 in amino acids: CASSWGLGNTIYF. DNA for the CDR3: TGTGCCAGCAGCTGGGGGCTTGGAAACACCATATATTTT.

This sequence joins TRBV7-5 and TRBJ1-2. TRBV7-5 is classified as a pseudogene. This CDR3 spans 14 amino acids. The CDR3 nucleotides read TGTGCCAGCAGCTTAGACCCGGGGCGGGGTGGCTACACCTTC. Translating it yields CASSLDPGRGGYTF.

This clone was observed a few times. The gene calls are TRBV6-5 and TRBJ1-5, with D uncertain. Trimming cost V 5 bases and J 4 bases, with 12 bases left between them. Germline values: CDR1 MNHEY, CDR2 SVGAGI. This CDR3 comprises 14 residues. The CDR3 loop is CASSRGGTNQPQHF. In nucleotides, the CDR3 is TGTGCCAGCAGTAGAGGAGGTACGAATCAGCCCCAGCATTTT.

The chain recombines TRBV7-9 with TRBJ2-3; possible D gene TRBD1, 6 bases. Germline values: CDR1 SEHNR, CDR2 FQNEAQ (reference sequence). Trimming cost V 6 bases and J 6 bases, with 19 bases left between them. The CDR3 runs 15 residues. The CDR3 spells CASSSDRILGDTQYF. CDR3 coding DNA: TGTGCCAGCAGTTCCGACAGGATCCTCGGGGATACGCAGTATTTT.

A single count supports this clone. The chain has TRBV4-1 and TRBJ1-4; D gene unclear. The CDR3 extends over 13 amino acids. CDR1 is MGHRA and CDR2 is YSYEKL in the germline V gene. The V end lost 6 bases, the J end lost 4 bases, and 9 bases lay between the germline ends. CDR3 in amino acids: CASSSVLNEKLFF. CDR3 nucleotide sequence: TGCGCCAGCAGTTCGGTTCTTAATGAAAAACTGTTTTTT.

J is TRBJ2-3 and V is TRBV5-1; 7 nucleotides match TRBD2. Germline V gene data show CDR1 as SGHRS and CDR2 as YFSETQ. The CDR3 is 15 residues long. V lost 0 bases, J lost 3 bases, and 4 bases stayed unmatched. Here the CDR3 DNA reads TGCGCCAGCAGCTTGGGGACGGGGGGAACAGATACGCAGTATTTT. Translation gives CASSLGTGGTDTQYF.